The 9 T cell receptor beta chains below all came from one sample that was sequenced in a study of Ad26.COV2.S vaccination and SARS-CoV-2 variants. Treatment denoted: roughly 18 received Ad26.COV2.S at low or high dose, single or two shots; about 5 received placebo; per-sample allocation not given. Sampling occurred on day 63 after the first vaccine or placebo injection. Sequenced by immunoSEQ multiplex PCR; TCRdb stores in-frame clones only, minus some. Of some 390,000 clones in the sample, less than 90% are singletons; the top ten hold roughly 3%. Here the sequenced sample was peripheral blood, taken in a trial of Ad26.COV2.S vaccine versus placebo. These receptors all stem from a person aged 18-65 years who received the Ad26.COV2.S COVID-19 vaccine or a placebo.

The chain carries TRBV11-2 and TRBJ2-3; D might be TRBD1 or TRBD2, each matching 6 bases. The germline CDR1 and CDR2 sequences are SGHAT and FQNNGV. V was trimmed by 5 bases and J by 7 bases, leaving 16 bases between them. The length of the CDR3 is 14 residues. CDR3 coding DNA: TGTGCCAGCAGCCAAGCCGGGGGCGATAATACGCAGTATTTT. Translated, it gives CASSQAGGDNTQYF.

This chain uses TRBV7-9 with TRBJ2-7, with 12 bases identical to TRBD2. Losses at the gene ends were 5 bases for V and 10 bases for J; bases not matched to a gene: 9. The CDR3 spans 14 residues. Germline lookup yields CDR1 SEHNR and CDR2 FQNEAQ (reference sequence). The CDR3 is CASSPPPSGGAQYF. The CDR3 DNA follows: TGTGCCAGCAGCCCACCCCCTAGCGGGGGGGCCCAGTACTTC.

CDR3 DNA sequence: TGCAGCGTTGTCTCTGCTTTCTTT. Protein: CSVVSAFF. The V call is TRBV29-1, the J call TRBJ1-1, with D hard to call. Between the trimmed V and J ends, which lost 4 bases and 11 bases, there was a span of 5 bases. Germline V lookup: CDR1 SQVTM, CDR2 ANQGSEA. The length of the CDR3 is 8 residues.

J is TRBJ1-4 and V is TRBV24-1, with unresolved D. The CDR3 is 13 amino acids. V was shortened by 4 bases and J by 11 bases, with 13 bases between the two germline ends. Germline lookup yields CDR1 KGHDR and CDR2 SFDVKD. DNA for the CDR3: TGTGCCACCAGTGAGATCGATTTGGGGAAACTGTTTTTT. It yields the protein CATSEIDLGKLFF.

As concerns this clone: Other nucleotide sequences in the sample specify the same CDR3. The J gene is TRBJ1-1, the V gene TRBV3-1 (or the pseudogene TRBV3-2); D is unresolved. The CDR3 runs to 13 residues. Germline V CDR1 and CDR2: LGHDT, YNNKEL (reference sequence). Trimming shortened V by 0 bases and J by 4 bases, and 6 bases separated the two germline ends. The CDR3 sequence is CASSQEGITEAFF. The CDR3 DNA reads as TGTGCCAGCAGCCAAGAAGGCATCACTGAAGCTTTCTTT.

The chain couples TRBV6-1 to TRBJ2-3; D gene uncertain. This CDR3 is built from 12 residues. Trimming pared 1 base from V and 5 bases from J, leaving 4 bases between. Germline V CDR1 and CDR2: MNHNS, SASEGT. CDR3 in amino acids: CASSEVGDTQYF. In nucleotides, the CDR3 is TGTGCCAGCAGTGAAGTGGGAGATACGCAGTATTTT.

The V and J genes are TRBV2 and TRBJ2-2, with D possibly matching TRBD2 (5 bases). CDR1 and CDR2 (germline): SNHLY, FYNNEI. The CDR3 runs to 16 residues. V was cut by 7 bases and J by 7 bases, with 22 bases left in between. The CDR3 region has the DNA TGTGCCAGCAAAATGGTCCGGGATGTTGGGATCGGGGAGCTGTTTTTT. Its protein is CASKMVRDVGIGELFF.

This clone was detected once. The chain has TRBV5-1 and TRBJ1-1; TRBD1 matches at 7 bases. J was trimmed by 0 bases and V by 8 bases; bases with no gene match: 7. The germline CDR1 and CDR2 sequences are SGHRS and YFSETQ. The CDR3 covers 14 residues. The CDR3 reads CASTGDTMNTEAFF. CDR3 sequence (DNA): TGCGCCAGTACAGGGGACACCATGAACACTGAAGCTTTCTTT.

The chain employs TRBV13 and TRBJ2-5; TRBD2 aligns across 15 bases. Per germline, CDR1 PRHDT and CDR2 FYEKMQ (reference sequence). The CDR3 totals 16 residues. Trimming at V came to 5 bases and at J to 5 bases, leaving 6 bases not matched to a gene. This CDR3 is CASSKVGLAGGETQYF. The CDR3, as DNA: TGTGCCAGCAGCAAGGTGGGACTAGCGGGGGGTGAGACCCAGTACTTC.